This T cell receptor beta chain was profiled in a study of yellow fever vaccine responses in identical twins. As regards this clonotype: Its target is unknown.

One entry per CDR3 protein results from TCRdb running MiXCR on the RT-PCR reads. The sample yields about 2,800 distinct CDR3 sequences, 75% to 90% seen once. Study conclusions and caveats: Twin vaccine T cell responses reportedly seemed partly convergent, partly personalized.

This clonotype was sampled from a female donor who received the yellow fever vaccine. This material consisted of T cells from blood (PBMCs), unsorted or a sorted subset (not recorded which), taken before or after yellow fever vaccination (not recorded which).

The CDR3 nucleotides read TGTGCCAGCAGGACGGGAAATCAGCCCCAGCATTTT. It yields the protein CASRTGNQPQHF. The rearrangement uses TRBV12-3 or TRBV12-4 and TRBJ1-5, with D uncertain. This CDR3 contains 12 residues. Trimming took off 6 bases at V and 4 bases at J, with 7 bases between the two ends.